Following are 21 T cell receptor beta chains from one sample sequenced in a study of cytomegalovirus exposure and HLA in healthy donors. The PCR had 60 Vbeta and 13 Jbeta primers. Some clones are missing from TCRdb's copy, which holds only in-frame ones; the method was immunoSEQ multiplex PCR. The data contain roughly 180,000 clones, about three quarters of them singletons. Sequenced: PBMCs. The receptor set was obtained from a man aged 45-65 years in good health and CMV-seropositive.

The gene calls are TRBV2 and TRBJ1-6; 10 nucleotides agree with TRBD1. Germline V gives CDR1 SNHLY, CDR2 FYNNEI. After removal of 4 bases from V and 10 bases from J, the junction contained 4 bases not matched to a gene. This CDR3 has 14 amino acids. The CDR3 region is CASSAGTGVSPLHF. DNA for the CDR3: TGTGCCAGCAGTGCCGGGACAGGGGTCTCACCCCTCCACTTT.

This clone occurred a few times. This chain links TRBV25-1 with TRBJ2-2, with a tentative D call TRBD2 (6 bases). This CDR3 is 14 amino acids long. The germline V and J ends were trimmed by 8 bases and 5 bases, with 15 bases remaining between them. CDR1 is MGHDK, CDR2 SYGVNS, per germline. CDR3 nucleotides: TGTGCCAGCTTCTCTGGGGGGAAGACCGGGGAGCTGTTTTTT. Translated: CASFSGGKTGELFF.

The V call is TRBV9, the J call TRBJ2-7; unclear D gene. Germline assignment: CDR1 SGDLS and CDR2 YYNGEE. There are 13 residues in the CDR3. The germline V and J ends were trimmed by 2 bases and 3 bases, with 9 bases remaining between them. The CDR3 is CASSVNTDYEQYV. CDR3 nucleotides: TGTGCCAGCAGCGTGAACACAGACTACGAGCAGTACGTC.

CDR3 protein: CASRQGAVEKLFF. The CDR3, as DNA: TGTGCCAGCAGACAGGGGGCAGTTGAAAAACTGTTTTTT. The chain employs TRBV2 and TRBJ1-4; 9 bases agree with TRBD1. Germline loops: CDR1 SNHLY, CDR2 FYNNEI. The CDR3 runs to 13 residues. With 6 bases clipped from V and 7 bases from J, the junction kept 3 bases outside the gene matches.

The V call is TRBV6-5, the J call TRBJ2-1, with D uncertain. V was trimmed by 8 bases and J by 1 base, leaving 9 bases between them. CDR1 is MNHEY, CDR2 SVGAGI, per germline. The CDR3 consists of 13 residues. The DNA for the CDR3 is TGTGCCAGCGTTGATCTATCCTACAATGAGCAGTTCTTC. Translated, it gives CASVDLSYNEQFF.

CDR3 loop: CASSVTGTGGAYGNTIYF. CDR3 sequence (DNA): TGTGCCAGCAGCGTGACCGGGACAGGGGGCGCGTACGGAAACACCATATATTTT. The chain is built from TRBV9 and TRBJ1-3, with 12 bases fitting TRBD1. The CDR3 runs 18 residues. Germline assignment: CDR1 SGDLS and CDR2 YYNGEE. V was pared by 2 bases and J by 4 bases, with 10 bases of the junction left unmatched.

This clone showed up just once. The rearrangement joins TRBV18 to TRBJ1-1; 8 bases align to TRBD1. V shed 3 bases, J shed 4 bases, and the junction held 4 bases outside the gene matches. The CDR3 is 14 amino acids. CDR1 and CDR2 from the germline V gene are KGHSH and LQKENI. The CDR3 region is CASSPGTGPTEAFF. The DNA of the CDR3 is TGTGCCAGCTCACCCGGGACAGGCCCCACTGAAGCTTTCTTT.

V gene TRBV5-1 combines with J gene TRBJ2-1, with 16 nucleotides matching TRBD2. The V segment lost 4 bases and the J segment 0 bases; nucleotides outside the gene matches: 10. CDR1 is SGHRS, CDR2 YFSETQ, per germline. CDR3 length: 20 residues. This CDR3 is CASSPQGTSGGVSSYNEQFF. In nucleotides, the CDR3 is TGCGCCAGCAGCCCCCAGGGGACTAGCGGGGGGGTTAGCTCCTACAATGAGCAGTTCTTC.

This clone has only a few counts. The chain links TRBV6-1 to TRBJ2-7; a weak D match, TRBD2 (6 bases). V dropped 4 bases and J dropped 3 bases, with 10 bases sitting between them. Germline V gene data show CDR1 as MNHNS and CDR2 as SASEGT. The CDR3 sequence is 13 residues long. CDR3 sequence: CASSVGGYYEQYV. DNA of the CDR3: TGTGCCAGCAGTGTGGGGGGTTACTACGAGCAGTACGTC.

V usage is TRBV4-1 and J usage is TRBJ1-1, with D possibly matching TRBD1 (5 bases). The V and J ends lost 4 bases and 7 bases respectively, with 19 bases between them. The CDR3 consists of 15 residues. CDR1 MGHRA and CDR2 YSYEKL come from the germline V gene. DNA of the CDR3: TGCGCCAGCAGCCCCCCCCCAGGGAGGTCGGGTGAAGCTTTCTTT. It encodes CASSPPPGRSGEAFF.

The table lists this clone with a few counts. The sample holds other DNA sequences that translate to the same CDR3. The rearrangement links TRBV19 to TRBJ1-5; D not resolved. Looked up from germline, CDR1 is LNHDA and CDR2 is SQIVND (reference sequence). Trimming shortened V by 3 bases and J by 0 bases, and 6 bases separated the two germline ends. The CDR3 totals 14 residues. This CDR3 reads CASSIGGSNQPQHF. As DNA, the CDR3 is TGTGCCAGTAGTATTGGCGGTAGCAATCAGCCCCAGCATTTT.

The rearrangement uses TRBV28 and TRBJ1-5, with D possibly being TRBD1 (6 bases). Germline assignment: CDR1 MDHEN and CDR2 SYDVKM. This CDR3 has 15 amino acids. V lost 0 bases and J 8 bases, leaving 14 bases between the germline ends. The CDR3 nucleotides are TGTGCCAGCAGTTTATGGGACAGAGAAGGCAAGCCCCAGCATTTT. Translation: CASSLWDREGKPQHF.

The chain couples TRBV9 to TRBJ1-1; D remains ambiguous. CDR3 length: 12 amino acids. V was pared by 5 bases and J by 3 bases, with 8 bases between. Germline loops: CDR1 SGDLS, CDR2 YYNGEE. The CDR3 region has the DNA TGTGCCAGCAGTACTCCCTACACTGAAGCTTTCTTT. Residues: CASSTPYTEAFF.

The J gene is TRBJ2-3, the V gene TRBV5-1; TRBD1 matches at 7 bases. Germline trimming cut 5 bases from V and 6 bases from J; bases unmatched to any gene: 9. This CDR3 is built from 14 residues. The germline CDR1 and CDR2 sequences are SGHRS and YFSETQ. The CDR3, as DNA: TGCGCCAGCAGTCGGCAAGGGGGCGCGGATACGCAGTATTTT. Its translation: CASSRQGGADTQYF.

The V call is TRBV10-2, the J call TRBJ2-2; perhaps TRBD2 as D (5 bases). Germline CDR1 and CDR2: WSHSY and SAAADI. The V end lost 0 bases, the J end lost 1 base, and 9 bases lay between the germline ends. There are 16 residues in the CDR3. For the CDR3, the DNA is TGCGCCAGCAGTGAGTCGAGAGAGGGGAACACCGGGGAGCTGTTTTTT. This encodes CASSESREGNTGELFF.

J is TRBJ2-3 and V is TRBV11-1; 14 nucleotides align to TRBD2. With V trimmed by 5 bases and J by 0 bases, 4 bases remained unmatched. The CDR3 length is 17 residues. Germline CDR1 reads SGHAT; CDR2 reads FQDESV (reference sequence). CDR3 loop: CASSLGLAGGSTDTQYF. CDR3 bases: TGTGCCAGCAGCCTAGGACTAGCGGGGGGTAGCACAGATACGCAGTATTTT.

J is TRBJ1-2 and V is TRBV7-8; 10 positions match TRBD1. The CDR3 spans 17 residues. V trimming: 5 bases; J trimming: 4 bases; junction bases outside the gene matches: 13. The germline V gene encodes CDR1 SGHVS and CDR2 FQNEAQ. The CDR3 here is CASSPRSDRGRPYGYTF. The CDR3, as DNA: TGTGCCAGCAGCCCCCGATCCGACAGGGGGCGTCCCTATGGCTACACCTTC.

This clone appeared once. The chain employs TRBV30 and TRBJ2-3, with D perhaps TRBD2 (6 bases). CDR1 and CDR2 (germline): GTSNPN, SVGIG (reference sequence). The germline V and J ends were trimmed by 3 bases and 0 bases, with 7 bases remaining between them. This CDR3 has 13 amino acids. The CDR3 DNA is TGTGCCTGGAGCGGGACTAGCACAGATACGCAGTATTTT. This sequence encodes CAWSGTSTDTQYF.

The rearrangement uses TRBV11-2 and TRBJ1-3; D uncertain. Per germline, CDR1 SGHAT and CDR2 FQNNGV. Trimming stripped 1 base from V and 2 bases from J, with 6 bases between. This CDR3 has 14 residues. The CDR3 DNA is TGTGCCAGCAGCTTAGGAGTCGCTGGAAACACCATATATTTT. Its protein product is CASSLGVAGNTIYF.

This clone was picked up a small number of times. Other DNA sequences within the sample encode an identical CDR3. The chain is built from TRBV11-2 and TRBJ1-1; unclear D gene. V lost 1 base and J lost 1, with 4 bases in between. The germline CDR1 and CDR2 sequences are SGHAT and FQNNGV. The CDR3 runs 13 residues. In DNA, the CDR3 is TGTGCCAGCAGCTTAGGCGGGAACACTGAAGCTTTCTTT. Residues: CASSLGGNTEAFF.

The chain recombines TRBV30 with TRBJ2-4; D not resolved. V was cut by 4 bases and J by 7 bases, with 23 bases left in between. Germline CDR1 and CDR2: GTSNPN and SVGIG (reference sequence). The CDR3 consists of 16 residues. The CDR3 DNA reads TGTGCCTGGAATCCCAATAACGGAGTAAATCCCAACATTCAGTACTTC. Amino acid sequence: CAWNPNNGVNPNIQYF.